This T cell receptor beta chain was sequenced in a study of T cell clones after liver transplantation (dated by TCRdb to between 2019 and 2020). With regard to the full study: The samples were obtained from ITN030ST, a randomized trial that attempted immunosuppression withdrawal within 2 years after liver transplantation. Tolerance was defined as complete withdrawal of immunosuppression for at least one year without a rise in liver enzymes beyond twice the upper limit of normal. The subjects received no induction therapy and were kept on standard immunosuppression until randomization at 12-24 months post-transplant. Third party-reactive TCRbeta sequences were also identified from pre-transplant MLRs to serve as an antigen-independent comparator for donor-reactive sequences. Blood samples were collected pre-transplant, then pre-randomization ahead of withdrawal, and finally post-randomization once withdrawal had either been completed or failed. Donor-reactive T cell clones were identified using TCRbeta sequencing after a pre-transplant mixed lymphocyte reaction and were then followed in post-transplant blood. Three of the eight recipients were HCV-positive; the others were transplanted for non-autoimmune, non-viral indications. A cohort of 8 liver transplant recipients was studied, of whom 3 were classified as tolerant and 5 as non-tolerant.

Unstimulated PBMCs, after thawing, were stained for CD3, CD4 and CD8 and then FACS-sorted into CD3+CD4+ and CD3+CD8+ populations. Randomization to immunosuppression withdrawal applied to every one of the 8 studied subjects. The Qiagen DNeasy Blood and Tissue Kit was used to isolate genomic DNA. A few counts support this clone. What antigen it recognizes has not been identified. No base-level quality is on record; no much larger clone is a single base apart. The paper as a whole reports these results and caveats: Since no allograft tissue specimens were available, donor-reactive T cells may have migrated into the graft instead of being deleted. The conclusions were preliminary, being limited by small, heterogeneous patient numbers and by non-standardized post-transplant time points. Low numbers of available donor cells limited the measurable donor-reactive repertoire in two subjects. When repertoire turnover was accounted for, significantly reduced detection of donor-reactive sequences was found in 7 of 8 subjects for CD4 and in 8 of 8 subjects for CD8. A significant post-transplant decrease in circulating donor-reactive CD4 TCRbeta sequences was observed in 5 of 8 subjects, irrespective of tolerance or HCV status. A greater decline was seen for donor-reactive sequences than for third party-reactive sequences, suggesting partial antigen-specific deletion unrelated to withdrawal success.

The CDR3, from cysteine to phenylalanine, totals 13 residues. The DNA shown is the 39-base CDR3, in frame from base 1. CDR1 LNHDA and CDR2 SQIVND were looked up in the germline V gene (reference sequence). V gives up 10 bases and J gives up 2 bases, and the segment between their germline ends measures 12 bases. Frozen genomic DNA underwent high-throughput TCRbeta CDR3 sequencing by immunoSEQ, including PCR amplification, mapping, bias correction and internal controls. The authors' analysis ran thus. Productive rearrangements were kept, and unique TCRbeta sequences were defined by CDR3 nucleotide sequence plus V and J gene. A sequence counted as donor-reactive only if the sequence showed at least 5-fold expansion in CFSE-low cells compared with unstimulated pre-transplant cells and had a frequency of at least 0.01%. Minimum frequency thresholds were set for each subject based on the unstimulated sample with the lowest template count, ensuring at least 90% detection power. Jensen-Shannon divergence between the top 1000 TCRbeta sequences after and before transplant was used to measure repertoire turnover. Changes in detection of donor-reactive sequences were assessed with two-sided Fisher's exact tests. TCRdb mirrors the immuneACCESS table, restricted to in-frame sequences. Some clones are absent from its copies; in checked studies, under half trace to an unresolved V gene, and the reason for the others is unknown. That table furnishes V, J and clone size, whereas the DNA furnished D and trimming. The sample data list 50,000 or so clones, and 55% to 85% of these were observed just once. In total, the top ten clones hold 8.5% to 10% of the sample.

The chain is assembled from TRBV19 and TRBJ1-5; a weak D assignment points to TRBD1 (6 bases agree). This TCR derives from a human patient who received a liver transplant. Once a transplant has taken place, some T cells may be donor derived. The specimen was CD4+ T cells from blood, collected around 54 months after liver transplant. The DNA sequence is TGTGCCACTAACAACAGGGGCAATCAGCCCCAGCATTTT. Its coded protein is CATNNRGNQPQHF. The full variable domain, completed from the reference TRBV19 and TRBJ1-5 proteins outside the CDR3, reads DGGITQSPKYLFRKEGQNVTLSCEQNLNHDAMYWYRQDPGQGLRLIYYSQIVNDFQKGDIAEGYSVSREKKESFPLTVTSAQKNPTAFYLCATNNRGNQPQHFGDGTRLSIL.